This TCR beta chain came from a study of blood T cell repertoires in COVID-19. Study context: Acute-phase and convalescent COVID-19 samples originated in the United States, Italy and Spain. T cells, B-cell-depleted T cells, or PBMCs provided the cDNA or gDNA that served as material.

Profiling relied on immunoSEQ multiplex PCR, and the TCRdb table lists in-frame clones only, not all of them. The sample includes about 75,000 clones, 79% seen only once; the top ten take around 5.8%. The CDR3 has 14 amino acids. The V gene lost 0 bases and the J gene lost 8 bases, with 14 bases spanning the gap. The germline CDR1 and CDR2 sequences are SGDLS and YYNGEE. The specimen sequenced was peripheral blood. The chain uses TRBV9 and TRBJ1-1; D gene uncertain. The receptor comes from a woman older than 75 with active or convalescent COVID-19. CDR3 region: CASSVGTAPGEAFF. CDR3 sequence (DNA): TGTGCCAGCAGCGTAGGCACGGCCCCCGGGGAAGCTTTCTTT.